This T cell receptor (beta chain) comes out of a study of CD8 T cells in ankylosing spondylitis (dated by TCRdb to the late 2010s). Concerning the study at large: To find TCR variants linked to disease, the study profiled T cell receptor beta repertoires in ankylosing spondylitis patients and healthy donors. Peripheral blood samples were taken, and synovial fluid was additionally collected from ankylosing spondylitis patients. In total, the full study cohort was made up of over a hundred healthy donors and 25 or so ankylosing spondylitis patients.

The CDR1 and CDR2 encoded by the germline V gene are SGHTS and YDEGEE. The CDR3 runs 15 residues from the cysteine to the phenylalanine. The sequence is cut down to CDR3 DNA, 45 bases in frame from base 1. Relative to germline, V is 0 bases shorter and J is 0 bases shorter, with 10 bases between their ends. This clonotype was detected only a few times. This receptor's antigen is unknown. Base-call qualities are not available, and no considerably larger clone is one nucleotide away. What the research found in general, with its limitations: A CD8+ phenotype was shown by the disease-linked clones, which were found at relatively low frequencies in peripheral blood. The disease-linked clones were reported as significantly enriched in matched synovial fluid samples from ankylosing spondylitis patients. Some of the motif variants had been reported before in the synovial fluid and blood of reactive arthritis patients, a finding that suggests common disease-initiation mechanisms. A TCR beta motif made up of eight or nine highly homologous amino acid variants appeared to be characteristic of blood from ankylosing spondylitis patients.

Sequenced on an Illumina HiSeq 2500. Quantitative 5'-RACE with molecular barcodes was the method used to prepare the TCR beta libraries. In the source study's methods: Disease-linked TCR variants were identified with a new computational method built on a probabilistic model of VDJ rearrangement. Clones were called with MiXCR by TCRdb after fastp trimmed the public reads at Q25, and only in-frame beta chains were retained. Identical CDR3 protein sequences are pooled into one entry, listed with their most common genes and DNA. For this entry, the V and J calls and clone size follow TCRdb and not the study's own pipeline. Across this sample there are under 200,000 distinct CDR3 sequences, with around a tenth seen only once. Together, the top ten hold about 15% of the sample.

The clonotype was recovered from a female donor with ankylosing spondylitis or in good health (not recorded which). The chain is encoded by TRBV5-8 joined to TRBJ2-7; the D gene identity is not certain. The sequencing input was blood, either unsorted or a sorted T cell fraction (not recorded which). The DNA is as follows: TGTGCCAGCAGCTTGGATGGCCTCCCCTCCTACGAGCAGTACTTC. Its translation reads: CASSLDGLPSYEQYF.